Below, 29 T cell receptor beta chains from the same sample are listed, as sequenced in a study of radiation and T cells in renal cell carcinoma (dated by TCRdb to 2018 to 2020). Libraries were prepared through the immunoSEQ multiplex PCR assay. TCRdb limited this immuneACCESS table to in-frame rearrangements with V and J called. A share of clones is missing; checked studies link under half to unresolved V genes, and the rest is unexplained. The sample profile shows some 150,000 clones; less than 90% of them were found once. The top ten hold around 17% of the sample. The time point label for this specimen denotes: blood 4 weeks post-SBRT, at nephrectomy. The label giving this sample's treatment or condition can be read as: 15 Gy SBRT to primary tumor, nephrectomy 4 weeks later. Sample: blood, taken from a patient whose treatment included radiotherapy and nephrectomy. Source of these receptors: a woman aged 45-59 years with renal cell carcinoma.

This chain uses TRBV6-1 with TRBJ2-7; 9 bases fit TRBD1. The CDR3 is 17 residues long. The junction had 8 bases not matched to a gene; V was cut back by 2 bases and J by 0 bases. Per the germline V gene, CDR1 is MNHNS and CDR2 is SASEGT. The CDR3 protein is CASSEITWGQGSYEQYF. The DNA of the CDR3 is TGTGCCAGCAGTGAAATAACCTGGGGACAGGGCTCCTACGAGCAGTACTTC.

The V gene is TRBV25-1, the J gene TRBJ1-2, with D perhaps TRBD1 (5 bases). V was cut by 3 bases and J by 8 bases, with 13 bases left in between. The CDR3 spans 13 residues. Per germline, CDR1 MGHDK and CDR2 SYGVNS. CDR3 DNA sequence: TGTGCCAGCAGTGACCAGACAGTAGGCGGCTACACCTTC. Encoded protein: CASSDQTVGGYTF.

The genes are TRBV30 and TRBJ2-5; TRBD1 or TRBD2 may be the D gene (6 bases each). Germline CDR1 is GTSNPN and CDR2 is SVGIG (reference sequence). CDR3 length: 15 amino acids. Trimming shortened V by 2 bases and J by 5 bases, and 18 bases separated the two germline ends. CDR3 sequence (DNA): TGTGCCTGGAGTCGTTCTTGGGGGGCGGGGGAGACCCAGTACTTC. Amino acid sequence: CAWSRSWGAGETQYF.

This rearrangement joins TRBV27 to TRBJ1-2; possible D gene TRBD1, 6 bases. Germline V gene lookup returns CDR1 MNHEY and CDR2 SMNVEV (reference sequence). CDR3 length equals 12 residues. Trimming shortened V by 6 bases and J by 11 bases, and 16 bases separated the two germline ends. The CDR3 is CASSAQRTEYTF. The CDR3 DNA reads as TGTGCCAGCAGCGCTCAACGGACAGAATACACCTTC.

The chain combines TRBV4-2 with TRBJ1-3; no clear D. The CDR3 length is 13 residues. V was pared by 3 bases and J by 3 bases, with 6 bases between. CDR1 is LGHNA, CDR2 YNFKEQ, per germline. The CDR3 nucleotides read TGTGCCAGCAGCCAGGATCTTGGAAACACCATATATTTT. Protein sequence: CASSQDLGNTIYF.

The chain has TRBV10-3 and TRBJ1-6; 7 nucleotides align to TRBD1. V was clipped by 6 bases and J by 8 bases; unmatched bases: 7. Germline-derived CDR1 and CDR2 are ENHRY and SYGVKD. The CDR3 runs to 14 residues. Written as DNA, the CDR3 is TGTGCCATCAGCCTTGGAGGGGGCCATTCACCCCTCCACTTT. This sequence encodes CAISLGGGHSPLHF.

The chain is built from TRBV9 and TRBJ1-4; D is undetermined. V lost 10 bases and J lost 8, with 21 bases in between. Germline CDR1 is SGDLS and CDR2 is YYNGEE. There are 14 residues in the CDR3. This chain's CDR3 is CASMRGPSGEKLFF. The CDR3, as DNA: TGTGCCTCCATGCGTGGCCCCTCGGGGGAAAAACTGTTTTTT.

V usage is TRBV7-9 and J usage is TRBJ2-1; possibly TRBD1 for D (5 bases). The V gene's germline CDR1 is SEHNR and CDR2 FQNEAQ (reference sequence). CDR3 length: 13 amino acids. The ends were cut back, 4 bases at V and 6 bases at J, with 10 bases in the middle. This CDR3 reads CASSSQGFNEQFF. The CDR3 DNA reads TGTGCCAGCAGCTCCCAGGGATTCAATGAGCAGTTCTTC.

The chain has TRBV19 and TRBJ2-2; a possible D gene is TRBD2 (5 bases). The V end was cut by 8 bases, the J end by 7 bases, with 14 bases between. The germline CDR1 and CDR2 sequences are LNHDA and SQIVND (reference sequence). CDR3 size: 13 residues. Here the CDR3 reads CASRFREGGELFF. The CDR3 coding sequence is TGTGCCAGTCGGTTCCGGGAAGGCGGGGAGCTGTTTTTT. Full variable domain (outside the CDR3, taken from reference TRBV19 and TRBJ2-2): DGGITQSPKYLFRKEGQNVTLSCEQNLNHDAMYWYRQDPGQGLRLIYYSQIVNDFQKGDIAEGYSVSREKKESFPLTVTSAQKNPTAFYLCASRFREGGELFFGEGSRLTVL.

The V gene is TRBV18, the J gene TRBJ2-7; TRBD1 agrees at 9 bases. V lost 4 bases to trimming and J lost 5 bases; unmatched junction nucleotides: 9. CDR3 length: 15 amino acids. CDR1 is KGHSH, CDR2 LQKENI, per germline. The CDR3 DNA reads TGTGCCAGCTCACGGGGCTACGACAGGGGGAACGAGCAGTACTTC. Translation: CASSRGYDRGNEQYF. Drawing the rest from reference TRBV18 and TRBJ2-7, the complete variable domain is NAGVMQNPRHLVRRRGQEARLRCSPMKGHSHVYWYRQLPEEGLKFMVYLQKENIIDESGMPKERFSAEFPKEGPSILRIQQVVRGDSAAYFCASSRGYDRGNEQYFGPGTRLTVT.

The chain combines TRBV4-1 with TRBJ2-3, with 7 bases that match TRBD2. CDR1 and CDR2 from the germline V gene are MGHRA and YSYEKL. CDR3 length: 16 residues. After removal of 0 bases from V and 2 bases from J, the junction contained 5 bases not matched to a gene. CDR3 sequence reads: CASSQDFGGTTDTQYF. CDR3 DNA: TGCGCCAGCAGCCAAGATTTCGGGGGGACCACAGATACGCAGTATTTT.

This sequence joins TRBV11-2 and TRBJ1-2; no firm D call. V gave up 5 bases and J gave up 3 bases, with 16 bases separating them. The CDR3 sequence is 15 residues long. Germline-derived CDR1 and CDR2 are SGHAT and FQNNGV. CDR3 sequence (DNA): TGTGCCAGCAGCCATCGGTACGGCCGATACTATGGCTACACCTTC. This codes for CASSHRYGRYYGYTF.

This clone was counted only a few times. This chain links TRBV18 with TRBJ2-2; D is ambiguous. The V and J ends lost 2 bases and 7 bases respectively, with 11 bases between them. The CDR3 consists of 14 residues. From germline, CDR1 is KGHSH and CDR2 LQKENI. The CDR3 loop is CASSPWNQDGELFF. The CDR3 DNA reads as TGTGCCAGCTCACCATGGAACCAGGACGGGGAGCTGTTTTTT.

The V gene is TRBV6-1, the J gene TRBJ2-1, with a tentative D call TRBD2 (6 bases). Per the germline V gene, CDR1 is MNHNS and CDR2 is SASEGT. The V and J ends lost 6 bases and 9 bases respectively, with 15 bases between them. This CDR3 spans 13 amino acids. In DNA, the CDR3 is TGTGCCAGCAGAGGGTCGGGACTGTCTGAGCAGTTCTTC. It specifies CASRGSGLSEQFF.

V is TRBV10-2 and J is TRBJ2-2; 8 bases fit TRBD2. V lost 7 bases, J lost 6 bases, and 4 bases stayed unmatched. This CDR3 is built from 13 residues. CDR1 and CDR2 from the germline V gene are WSHSY and SAAADI. CDR3 in amino acids: CASTTSGPGELFF. DNA for the CDR3: TGCGCCAGCACCACTAGCGGTCCCGGGGAGCTGTTTTTT.

This chain uses TRBV7-8 with TRBJ2-1; 8 bases agree with TRBD2. Germline trimming cut 1 base from V and 2 bases from J; bases unmatched to any gene: 7. Germline V gives CDR1 SGHVS, CDR2 FQNEAQ. This CDR3 has 17 amino acids. CDR3 protein: CASSLVGGASPYNEQFF. The CDR3 nucleotides read TGTGCCAGCAGCTTAGTCGGGGGGGCCTCACCCTACAATGAGCAGTTCTTC.

This chain links TRBV5-1 with TRBJ2-5; tentatively, D is TRBD2 (5 bases). The CDR3 consists of 15 residues. The germline CDR1 and CDR2 sequences are SGHRS and YFSETQ. The ends were cut back, 0 bases at V and 1 base at J, with 10 bases in the middle. CDR3 residues: CASSLVPGSQETQYF. DNA for the CDR3: TGCGCCAGCAGCTTGGTCCCGGGGAGCCAAGAGACCCAGTACTTC.

This clone has just one count. The V call is TRBV11-3, the J call TRBJ2-7; D call uncertain. Germline V gene lookup returns CDR1 SGHNT and CDR2 YENEEA. The CDR3 extends over 13 amino acids. V was shortened by 4 bases and J by 3 bases, with 10 bases between the two germline ends. CDR3 coding DNA: TGTGCCAGCAGCTCGAAGGACGGCTACGAGCAGTACTTC. This codes for CASSSKDGYEQYF.

The chain employs TRBV19 and TRBJ2-7, with D tentatively TRBD1 (5 bases). Germline CDR1 and CDR2: LNHDA and SQIVND (reference sequence). CDR3 length: 12 amino acids. Trimming stripped 4 bases from V and 4 bases from J, with 8 bases between. The CDR3 spells CASSKTDYEQYF. Here the CDR3 DNA reads TGTGCCAGTAGTAAGACAGATTACGAGCAGTACTTC.

The chain recombines TRBV5-1 with TRBJ2-7; perhaps TRBD2 as D (5 bases). Trimming removed 4 bases at V and 3 bases at J, with 11 bases between. Germline V lookup: CDR1 SGHRS, CDR2 YFSETQ. This CDR3 has 13 residues. CDR3 DNA sequence: TGCGCCAGCAGCAAAGACGGGGACTACGAGCAGTACTTC. Encoded protein: CASSKDGDYEQYF.

The gene calls are TRBV25-1 and TRBJ2-3; D may be TRBD2 (6 bases). Germline V gene data show CDR1 as MGHDK and CDR2 as SYGVNS. The CDR3 is made up of 14 amino acids. V was clipped by 5 bases and J by 1 base, with 10 bases between them. The CDR3 region has the DNA TGTGCCAGCAGTTCCGGGAGAGGCACAGATACGCAGTATTTT. Its translation: CASSSGRGTDTQYF.

The J gene is TRBJ2-7, the V gene TRBV5-1; D may match TRBD1 or TRBD2 (5 bases each). CDR1 is SGHRS and CDR2 is YFSETQ in the germline V gene. V gave up 4 bases and J gave up 6 bases, with 20 bases separating them. The CDR3 has 15 amino acids. In nucleotides, the CDR3 is TGCGCCAGCAGCGCGACAGTAGACGGGATCGGCGAGCAGTACTTC. It translates to CASSATVDGIGEQYF.

V is TRBV5-4 and J is TRBJ1-5; 7 bases are shared with TRBD1. Germline CDR1 is SGHNT and CDR2 is YYREEE (reference sequence). V was clipped by 4 bases and J by 7 bases; unmatched bases: 8. The CDR3 runs 14 residues. The CDR3 DNA reads as TGTGCCAGCAGCGATGACAGGGCAAGGCAGCCCCAGCATTTT. The encoded protein is CASSDDRARQPQHF.

This chain uses TRBV14 with TRBJ2-2; 7 bases are shared with TRBD2. From germline, CDR1 is SGHDN and CDR2 FVKESK. There are 15 residues in the CDR3. Losses at the gene ends were 1 base for V and 1 base for J; bases not matched to a gene: 0. CDR3 nucleotides: TGTGCCAGCAGCCAAGGCGGGGGGAACACCGGGGAGCTGTTTTTT. Its protein is CASSQGGGNTGELFF.

The rearrangement joins TRBV4-1 to TRBJ2-5, with D maybe TRBD2 (5 bases). The CDR3 spans 15 residues. V lost 2 bases to trimming and J lost 1 base, with 11 bases between them. Germline lookup yields CDR1 MGHRA and CDR2 YSYEKL. The CDR3 DNA sequence: TGCGCCAGCAGCCAATTTATGAGCGGCCAAGAGACCCAGTACTTC. Translating it yields CASSQFMSGQETQYF.

The chain carries TRBV6-5 and TRBJ2-1; D gene unclear. Germline V gene lookup returns CDR1 MNHEY and CDR2 SVGAGI. V lost 2 bases and J 0 bases, leaving 11 bases between the germline ends. The CDR3 is 16 amino acids. The CDR3: CASSYLGSSSYNEQFF. The DNA of the CDR3 is TGTGCCAGCAGTTACCTGGGGTCAAGCTCCTACAATGAGCAGTTCTTC.

Written as DNA, the CDR3 is TGTGCCAGCAGCTTCGGGGGAGGAGAGACCCAGTACTTC. This sequence encodes CASSFGGGETQYF. The V gene is TRBV7-2, the J gene TRBJ2-5, with a tentative D call TRBD2 (6 bases). V lost 3 bases and J 4 bases, leaving 9 bases between the germline ends. The CDR3 extends over 13 amino acids. CDR1 and CDR2 from the germline V gene are SGHTA and FQGNSA.

This sequence joins TRBV5-1 and TRBJ2-1; D may be TRBD2 (5 bases). V was pared by 0 bases and J by 2 bases, with 12 bases between. The length of the CDR3 is 16 residues. Germline CDR1 and CDR2: SGHRS and YFSETQ. CDR3 protein: CASSLVGAVTYNEQFF. DNA for the CDR3: TGCGCCAGCAGCTTGGTCGGAGCGGTGACCTACAATGAGCAGTTCTTC.

V gene TRBV7-9 combines with J gene TRBJ2-7; D gene unclear. Germline V gives CDR1 SEHNR, CDR2 FQNEAQ (reference sequence). The V and J ends lost 2 bases and 7 bases respectively, with 12 bases between them. This CDR3 contains 13 residues. The DNA of the CDR3 is TGTGCCAGCAGCTTACCACCTTTGGGGGAGCAGTACTTC. It codes for CASSLPPLGEQYF.